The clone carrying this T cell receptor (beta chain) showed up just a few times. After removal of 2 bases from V and 6 bases from J, the junction contained 9 bases not matched to a gene. The CDR3 sequence is 16 residues long. From germline, CDR1 is ENHRY and CDR2 SYGVKD. These data belong to a study of early T cells in non-severe SARS-CoV-2 infection. TCRdb re-derived calls from the 5' RACE reads in MiXCR, one entry per CDR3 protein. The sample consists of 55,000 to 75,000 distinct CDR3 sequences, roughly 5.7% of them appearing once. The sequence was collected from an adult who was a healthcare worker with PCR-confirmed SARS-CoV-2 infection or an uninfected control (not recorded which). Material: whole blood, obtained at baseline. This chain uses TRBV10-3 with TRBJ2-3, with 9 bases that match TRBD2. The CDR3 loop reads CAISETELAGSDTQYF. Here the CDR3 DNA reads TGTGCCATCAGTGAGACCGAGCTAGCGGGATCCGATACGCAGTATTTT.